The source of this T cell receptor (beta chain) is a study of blood T cell repertoires in COVID-19. Study at large: Collection of acute and convalescent COVID-19 samples took place in the United States, Italy and Spain.

Profiled with immunoSEQ multiplex PCR; TCRdb holds only in-frame clones, not every one. The sample lists around 62,000 clones, roughly 85% seen once, with roughly 24% in the top ten. Germline CDR1 is KGHDR and CDR2 is SFDVKD. The CDR3 is made up of 17 amino acids. The V end was cut by 4 bases, the J end by 0 bases, with 17 bases between. The chain links TRBV24-1 to TRBJ2-5; D perhaps matches TRBD2 (6 bases). Sample: peripheral blood. This receptor was identified in a man aged 50 to 59 with acute or convalescent COVID-19. The CDR3 here is CATSDPRGGEYQETQYF. CDR3 nucleotides: TGTGCCACCAGTGACCCCCGAGGAGGGGAGTACCAAGAGACCCAGTACTTC.